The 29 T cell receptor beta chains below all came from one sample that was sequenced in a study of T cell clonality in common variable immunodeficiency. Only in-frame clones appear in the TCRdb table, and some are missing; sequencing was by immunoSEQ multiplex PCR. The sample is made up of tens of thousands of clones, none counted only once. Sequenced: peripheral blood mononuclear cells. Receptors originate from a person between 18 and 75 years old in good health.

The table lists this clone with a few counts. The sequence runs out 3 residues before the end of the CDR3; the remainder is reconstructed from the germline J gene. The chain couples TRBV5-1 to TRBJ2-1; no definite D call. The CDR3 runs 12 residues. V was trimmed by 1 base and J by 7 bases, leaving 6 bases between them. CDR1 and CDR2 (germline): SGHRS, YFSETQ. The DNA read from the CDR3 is TGCGCCAGCAGCTTGTACAGAAATGAG. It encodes CASSLYRNE. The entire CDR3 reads CASSLYRNEQFF. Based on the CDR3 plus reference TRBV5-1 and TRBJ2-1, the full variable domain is KAGVTQTPRYLIKTRGQQVTLSCSPISGHRSVSWYQQTPGQGLQFLFEYFSETQRNKGNFPGRFSGRQFSNSRSEMNVSTLELGDSALYLCASSLYRNEQFFGPGTRLTVL.

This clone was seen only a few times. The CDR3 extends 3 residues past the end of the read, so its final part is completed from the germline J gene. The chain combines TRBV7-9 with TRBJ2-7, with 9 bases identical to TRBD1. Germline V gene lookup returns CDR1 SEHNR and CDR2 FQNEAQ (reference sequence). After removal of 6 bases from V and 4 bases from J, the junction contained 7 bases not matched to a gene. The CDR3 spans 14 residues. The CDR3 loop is CASSLTGGEYEQYF. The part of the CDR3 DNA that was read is TGTGCCAGCAGTCTGACAGGGGGTGAATACGAG.

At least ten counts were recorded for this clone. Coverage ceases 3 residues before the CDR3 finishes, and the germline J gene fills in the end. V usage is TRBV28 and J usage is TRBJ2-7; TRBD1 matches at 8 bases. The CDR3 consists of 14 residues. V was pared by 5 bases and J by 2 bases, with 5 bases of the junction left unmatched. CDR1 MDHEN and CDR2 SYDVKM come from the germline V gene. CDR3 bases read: TGTGCCAGCAGTCTGGACAGGGTTCCCTACGAG. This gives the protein CASSLDRVPYE. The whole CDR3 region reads CASSLDRVPYEQYF.

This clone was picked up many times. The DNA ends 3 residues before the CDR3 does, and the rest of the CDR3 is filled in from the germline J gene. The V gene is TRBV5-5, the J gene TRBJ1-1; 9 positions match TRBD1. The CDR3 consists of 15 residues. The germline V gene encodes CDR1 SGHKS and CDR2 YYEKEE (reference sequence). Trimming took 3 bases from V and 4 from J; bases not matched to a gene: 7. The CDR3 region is CASSYTQGAGTEAFF. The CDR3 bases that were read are TGTGCCAGCAGCTATACACAGGGGGCGGGCACTGAA.

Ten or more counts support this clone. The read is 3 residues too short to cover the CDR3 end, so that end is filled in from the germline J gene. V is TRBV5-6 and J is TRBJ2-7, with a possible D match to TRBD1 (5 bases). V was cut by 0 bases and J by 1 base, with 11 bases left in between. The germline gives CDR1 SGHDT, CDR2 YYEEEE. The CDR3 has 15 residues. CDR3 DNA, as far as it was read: TGTGCCAGCAGCTTGGAAGTGGGGCCTTCCTACGAG. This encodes CASSLEVGPSYE. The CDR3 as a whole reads CASSLEVGPSYEQYF. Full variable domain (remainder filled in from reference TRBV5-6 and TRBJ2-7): DAGVTQSPTHLIKTRGQQVTLRCSPKSGHDTVSWYQQALGQGPQFIFQYYEEEERQRGNFPDRFSGHQFPNYSSELNVNALLLGDSALYLCASSLEVGPSYEQYFGPGTRLTVT.

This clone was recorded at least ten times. CDR3 loop: CASSVAEQGEQYF. The DNA read from the CDR3 is TGTGCCAGCAGCGTAGCTGAACAGGGCGAG. V usage is TRBV9 and J usage is TRBJ2-7; possible D gene TRBD1, 6 bases. The sequence runs out 3 residues before the end of the CDR3; the remainder is reconstructed from the germline J gene. This CDR3 contains 13 residues. Per germline, CDR1 SGDLS and CDR2 YYNGEE. V lost 0 bases to trimming and J lost 6 bases, with 10 bases between them.

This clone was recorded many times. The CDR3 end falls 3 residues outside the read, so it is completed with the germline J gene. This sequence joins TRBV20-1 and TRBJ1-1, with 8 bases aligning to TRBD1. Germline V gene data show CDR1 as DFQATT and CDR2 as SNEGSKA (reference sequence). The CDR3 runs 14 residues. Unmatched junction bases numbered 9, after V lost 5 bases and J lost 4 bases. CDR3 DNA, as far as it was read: TGCAGTGCTTCTACGGGACAGGTTGGCACTGAA. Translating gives CSASTGQVGTE. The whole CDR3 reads CSASTGQVGTEAFF.

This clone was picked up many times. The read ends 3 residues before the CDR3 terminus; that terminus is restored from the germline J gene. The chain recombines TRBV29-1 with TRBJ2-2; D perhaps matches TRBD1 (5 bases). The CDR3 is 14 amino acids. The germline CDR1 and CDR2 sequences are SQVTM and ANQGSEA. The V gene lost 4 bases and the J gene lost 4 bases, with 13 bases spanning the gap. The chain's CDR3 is CSVVLGASTGELFF. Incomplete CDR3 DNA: TGCAGCGTTGTTTTAGGGGCTAGCACCGGGGAG.

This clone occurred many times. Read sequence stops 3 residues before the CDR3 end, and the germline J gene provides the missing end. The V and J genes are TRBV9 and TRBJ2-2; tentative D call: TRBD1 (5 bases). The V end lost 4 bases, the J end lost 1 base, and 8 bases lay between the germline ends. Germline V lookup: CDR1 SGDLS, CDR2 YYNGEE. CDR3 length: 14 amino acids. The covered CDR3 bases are TGTGCCAGCAGCCCCGACAGGAACACCGGGGAG. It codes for CASSPDRNTGE. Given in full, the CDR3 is CASSPDRNTGELFF.

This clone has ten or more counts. CDR3 amino acids: CASSPSRLAGGPLKGNEQFF. Incomplete CDR3 DNA: TGTGCCAGTTCTCCCTCGAGGCTAGCGGGAGGGCCGCTGAAAGGCAATGAG. This chain links TRBV19 with TRBJ2-1, with TRBD2 matching 12 bases. The sequence runs out 3 residues before the end of the CDR3; the remainder is reconstructed from the germline J gene. With V trimmed by 8 bases and J by 6 bases, 23 bases remained unmatched. The CDR3 runs to 20 residues. The germline CDR1 and CDR2 sequences are LNHDA and SQIVND (reference sequence). The complete variable domain, with remaining parts taken from reference TRBV19 and TRBJ2-1, reads DGGITQSPKYLFRKEGQNVTLSCEQNLNHDAMYWYRQDPGQGLRLIYYSQIVNDFQKGDIAEGYSVSREKKESFPLTVTSAQKNPTAFYLCASSPSRLAGGPLKGNEQFFGPGTRLTVL.

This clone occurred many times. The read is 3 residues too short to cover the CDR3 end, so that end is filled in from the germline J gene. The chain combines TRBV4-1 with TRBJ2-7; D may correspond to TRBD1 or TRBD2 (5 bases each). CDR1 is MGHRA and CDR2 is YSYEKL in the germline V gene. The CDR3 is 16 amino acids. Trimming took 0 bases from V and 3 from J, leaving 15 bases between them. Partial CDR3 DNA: TGCGCCAGCAGCCAAGACAGAGGGGCAGGGTACTACGAG. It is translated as CASSQDRGAGYYE. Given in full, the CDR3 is CASSQDRGAGYYEQYF.

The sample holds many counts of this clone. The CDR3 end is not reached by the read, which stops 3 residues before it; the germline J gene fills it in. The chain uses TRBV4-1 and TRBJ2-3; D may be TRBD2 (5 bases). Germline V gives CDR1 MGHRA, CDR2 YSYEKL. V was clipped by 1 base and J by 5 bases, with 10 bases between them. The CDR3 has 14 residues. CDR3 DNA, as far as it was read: TGCGCCAGCAGCCAAGGAGGGCCCTTAGATACG. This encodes CASSQGGPLDT. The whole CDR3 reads CASSQGGPLDTQYF.

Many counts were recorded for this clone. CDR3 DNA (partial): TGTGCCAGCTCATTTTCTAGCGGGAGTATCTATGAG. Protein: CASSFSSGSIYE. The entire CDR3 protein reads CASSFSSGSIYEQFF. The chain recombines TRBV18 with TRBJ2-1; 10 nucleotides agree with TRBD2. The CDR3 end lies 3 residues beyond the end of the read and is filled in from the germline J gene. CDR1 is KGHSH, CDR2 LQKENI, per germline. The V gene end was trimmed by 5 bases and the J gene end by 8 bases; junction bases not matched to a gene: 9. The CDR3 is 15 amino acids.

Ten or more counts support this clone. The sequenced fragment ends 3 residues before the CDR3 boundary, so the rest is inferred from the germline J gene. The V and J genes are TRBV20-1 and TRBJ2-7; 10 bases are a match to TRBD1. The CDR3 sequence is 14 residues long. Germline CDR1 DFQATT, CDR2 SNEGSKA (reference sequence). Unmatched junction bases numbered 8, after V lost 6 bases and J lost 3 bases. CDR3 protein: CSAQGQGDYYEQYF. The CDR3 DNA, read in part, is TGCAGTGCCCAAGGACAGGGGGATTACTACGAG.

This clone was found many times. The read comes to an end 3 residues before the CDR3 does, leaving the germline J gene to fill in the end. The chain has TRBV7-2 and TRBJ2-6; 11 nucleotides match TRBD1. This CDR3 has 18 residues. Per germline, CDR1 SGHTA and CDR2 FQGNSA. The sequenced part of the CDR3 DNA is TGTGCCAGCAGCTTAGCCGGGACAGGGGGTATTGTCTCCAGAGTC. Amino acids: CASSLAGTGGIVSRV. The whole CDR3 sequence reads CASSLAGTGGIVSRVLTF.

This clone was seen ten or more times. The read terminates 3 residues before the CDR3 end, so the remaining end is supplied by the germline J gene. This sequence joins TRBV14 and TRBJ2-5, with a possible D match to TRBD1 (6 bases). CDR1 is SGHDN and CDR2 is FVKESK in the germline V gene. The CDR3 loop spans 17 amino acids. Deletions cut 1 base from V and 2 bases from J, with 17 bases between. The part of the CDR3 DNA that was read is TGTGCCAGCAGCCAAGGAGGACAGCTCGGTGCTCAAGAGACC. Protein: CASSQGGQLGAQET. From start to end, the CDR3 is CASSQGGQLGAQETQYF.

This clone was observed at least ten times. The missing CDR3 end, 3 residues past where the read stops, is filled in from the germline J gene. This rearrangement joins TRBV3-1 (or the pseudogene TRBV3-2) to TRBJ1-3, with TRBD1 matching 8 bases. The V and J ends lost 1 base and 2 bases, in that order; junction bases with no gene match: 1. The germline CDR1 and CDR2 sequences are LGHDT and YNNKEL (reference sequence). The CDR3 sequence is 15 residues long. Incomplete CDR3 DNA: TGTGCCAGCAGCCAAGGGGACAGGCCTGGAAACACC. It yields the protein CASSQGDRPGNT. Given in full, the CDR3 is CASSQGDRPGNTIYF.

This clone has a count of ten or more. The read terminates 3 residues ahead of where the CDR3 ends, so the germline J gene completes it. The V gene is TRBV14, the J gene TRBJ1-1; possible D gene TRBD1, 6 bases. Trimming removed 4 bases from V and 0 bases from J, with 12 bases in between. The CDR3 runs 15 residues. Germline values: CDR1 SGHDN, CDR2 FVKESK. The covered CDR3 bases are TGTGCCAGCAGCCTAGGGGGTCTAATGAACACTGAA. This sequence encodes CASSLGGLMNTE. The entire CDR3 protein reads CASSLGGLMNTEAFF.

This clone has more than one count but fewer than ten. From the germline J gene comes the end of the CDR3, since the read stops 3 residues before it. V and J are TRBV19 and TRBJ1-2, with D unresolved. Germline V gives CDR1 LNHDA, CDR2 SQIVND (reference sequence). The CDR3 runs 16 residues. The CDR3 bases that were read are TGTGCCAGTAGTATCCAATCGAGGCGCCTCACAGATACC. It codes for CASSIQSRRLTDT. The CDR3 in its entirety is CASSIQSRRLTDTYTF.

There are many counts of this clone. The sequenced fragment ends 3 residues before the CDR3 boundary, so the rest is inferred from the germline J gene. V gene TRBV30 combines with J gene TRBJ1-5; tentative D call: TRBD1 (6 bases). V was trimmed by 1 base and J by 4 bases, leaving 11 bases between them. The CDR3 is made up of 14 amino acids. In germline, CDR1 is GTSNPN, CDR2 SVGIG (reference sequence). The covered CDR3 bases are TGTGCCTGGAGTGAGGGACACCGAAATCAGCCC. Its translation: CAWSEGHRNQP. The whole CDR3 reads CAWSEGHRNQPQHF.

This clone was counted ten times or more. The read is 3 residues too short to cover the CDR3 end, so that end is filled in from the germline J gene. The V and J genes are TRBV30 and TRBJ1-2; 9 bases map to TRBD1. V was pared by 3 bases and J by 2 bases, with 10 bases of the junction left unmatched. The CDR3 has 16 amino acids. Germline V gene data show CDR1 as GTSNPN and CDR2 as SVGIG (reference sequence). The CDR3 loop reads CAWSPIGTGPNYGYTF. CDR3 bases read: TGTGCCTGGAGCCCAATTGGGACAGGGCCCAACTATGGC. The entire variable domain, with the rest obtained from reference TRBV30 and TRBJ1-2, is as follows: SQTIHQWPATLVQPVGSPLSLECTVEGTSNPNLYWYRQAAGRGLQLLFYSVGIGQISSEVPQNLSASRPQDRQFILSSKKLLLSDSGFYLCAWSPIGTGPNYGYTFGSGTRLTVV.

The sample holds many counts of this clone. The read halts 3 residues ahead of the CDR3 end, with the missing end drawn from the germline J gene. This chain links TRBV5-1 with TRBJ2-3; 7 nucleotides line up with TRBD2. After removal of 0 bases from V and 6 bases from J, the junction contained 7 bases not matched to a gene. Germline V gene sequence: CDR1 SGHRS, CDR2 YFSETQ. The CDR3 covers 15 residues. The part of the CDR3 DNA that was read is TGCGCCAGCAGCTTGGGGCGGGGGTCTGTCGATACG. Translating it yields CASSLGRGSVDT. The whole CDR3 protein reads CASSLGRGSVDTQYF.

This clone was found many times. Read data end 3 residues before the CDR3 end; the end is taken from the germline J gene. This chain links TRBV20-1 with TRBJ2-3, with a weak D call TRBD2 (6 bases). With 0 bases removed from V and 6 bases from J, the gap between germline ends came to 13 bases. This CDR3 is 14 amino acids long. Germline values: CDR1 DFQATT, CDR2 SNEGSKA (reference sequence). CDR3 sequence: CSARDLQEGDTQYF. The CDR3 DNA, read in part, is TGCAGTGCTAGAGACCTTCAGGAGGGGGATACG.

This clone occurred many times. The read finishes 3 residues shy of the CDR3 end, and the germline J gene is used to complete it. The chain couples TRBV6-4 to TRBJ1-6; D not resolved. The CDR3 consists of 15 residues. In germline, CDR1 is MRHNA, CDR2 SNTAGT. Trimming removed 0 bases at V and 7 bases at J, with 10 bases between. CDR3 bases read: TGTGCCAGCAGTGACTCGAGGGCAGCCAATTCACCC. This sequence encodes CASSDSRAANSP. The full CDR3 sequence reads CASSDSRAANSPLHF.

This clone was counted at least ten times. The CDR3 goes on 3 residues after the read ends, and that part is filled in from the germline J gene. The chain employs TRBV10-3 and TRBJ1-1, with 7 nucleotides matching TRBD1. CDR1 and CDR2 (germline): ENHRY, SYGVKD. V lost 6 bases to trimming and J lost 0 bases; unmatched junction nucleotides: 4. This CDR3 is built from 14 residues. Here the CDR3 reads CAIRAGGLNTEAFF. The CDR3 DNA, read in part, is TGTGCCATCAGGGCAGGGGGATTGAACACTGAA.

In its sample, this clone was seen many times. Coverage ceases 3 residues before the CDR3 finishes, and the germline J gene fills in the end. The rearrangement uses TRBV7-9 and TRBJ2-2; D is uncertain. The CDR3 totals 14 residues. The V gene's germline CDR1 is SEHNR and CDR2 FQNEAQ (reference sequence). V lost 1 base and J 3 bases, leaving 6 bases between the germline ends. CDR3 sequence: CASSLGSDTGELFF. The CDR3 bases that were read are TGTGCCAGCAGCTTAGGCAGTGACACCGGGGAG.

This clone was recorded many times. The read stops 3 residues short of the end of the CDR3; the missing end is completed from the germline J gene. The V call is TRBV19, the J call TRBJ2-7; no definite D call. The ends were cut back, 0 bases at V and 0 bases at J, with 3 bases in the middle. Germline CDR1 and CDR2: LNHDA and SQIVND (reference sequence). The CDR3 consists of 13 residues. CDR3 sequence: CASSIDISYEQYF. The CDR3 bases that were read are TGTGCCAGTAGTATAGACATCTCCTACGAG.

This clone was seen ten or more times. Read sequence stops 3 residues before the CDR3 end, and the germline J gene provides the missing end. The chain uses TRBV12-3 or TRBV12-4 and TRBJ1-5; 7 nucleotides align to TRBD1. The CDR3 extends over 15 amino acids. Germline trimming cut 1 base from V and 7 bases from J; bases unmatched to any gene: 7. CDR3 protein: CASSLGQGRRQPQHF. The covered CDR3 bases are TGTGCCAGCAGTTTAGGACAGGGCCGAAGACAGCCC.

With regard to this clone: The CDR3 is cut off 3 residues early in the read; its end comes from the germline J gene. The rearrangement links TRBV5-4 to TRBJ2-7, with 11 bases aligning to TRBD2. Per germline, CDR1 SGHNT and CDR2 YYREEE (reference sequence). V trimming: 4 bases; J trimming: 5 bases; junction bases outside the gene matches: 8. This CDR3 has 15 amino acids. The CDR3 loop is CASSLISGGADEQYF. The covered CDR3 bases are TGTGCCAGCAGCCTAATTAGCGGGGGGGCCGACGAG.